Listed below are T cell receptor beta chains from one sample, sequenced in a study of CD8 T cells in Susac syndrome. Each CDR3 protein gets one entry after TCRdb re-called the immunoSEQ multiplex PCR reads with MiXCR. The sample consists of some 450,000 distinct CDR3 sequences, approximately 85% of them appearing once. Sequencing used CD8+ T cells from PBMCs. These receptors all stem from a human donor with multiple sclerosis. Both conserved end residues are part of each CDR3. The D gene is left open where the match is weak. Size is omitted from some rows. Given values are once, few, many or a class for expanded clones.

>TRBV6-5|.|.|TRBJ2-1
CASSYSPPDIYNEQFF
TGTGCCAGCAGTTACTCCCCCCCAGATATATACAATGAGCAGTTCTTC
>TRBV30|.|TRBD1|TRBJ1-2
CASDRAEGYTF
TGTGCCTCGGACAGGGCAGAGGGCTACACCTTC
>TRBV4-1|.|.|TRBJ1-1
CASSQGGLGAFF
TGCGCCAGCAGCCAAGGGGGATTGGGAGCTTTCTTT
>TRBV6-1|.|TRBD1|TRBJ1-5
CASSEAGTGVNQPQHF
TGTGCCAGCAGTGAGGCCGGGACAGGGGTCAATCAGCCCCAGCATTTT
>TRBV7-9|.|.|TRBJ2-7
CASSLIKGIRSYEQYF
TGTGCCAGCAGCTTAATTAAGGGGATCCGATCCTACGAGCAGTACTTC
>TRBV12-3/TRBV12-4|.|TRBD2|TRBJ2-5
CASSPWTSGGEETQYF
TGTGCCAGCAGTCCCTGGACTAGCGGGGGCGAAGAGACCCAGTACTTC
>TRBV4-1|.|TRBD2|TRBJ2-2
CASSPLLTSGRASGELFF
TGCGCCAGCAGCCCCCTACTGACTAGCGGGAGGGCCTCGGGGGAGCTGTTTTTT
>TRBV27|.|TRBD2|TRBJ2-3
CASSQGLAPDTQYF
TGTGCCAGCAGTCAAGGACTAGCGCCAGATACGCAGTATTTT
>TRBV27|.|.|TRBJ1-1
CASTHGGMNTEAFF
TGTGCCAGCACCCACGGGGGAATGAACACTGAAGCTTTCTTT
>TRBV5-1|few|TRBD1|TRBJ2-7
CASSSGQGATYEQYF
TGCGCCAGCAGCTCCGGACAGGGGGCGACCTACGAGCAGTACTTC
>TRBV30|.|.|TRBJ1-1
CAWSMAGNTEAFF
TGTGCCTGGAGTATGGCAGGGAACACTGAAGCTTTCTTT
>TRBV6-1|.|.|TRBJ1-1
CASSEFSFTPITEAFF
TGTGCCAGCAGTGAGTTCTCCTTTACCCCCATCACTGAAGCTTTCTTT
>TRBV20-1|.|.|TRBJ2-3
CSARDFMGRSTDTQYF
TGCAGTGCTAGAGATTTTATGGGCAGGAGCACAGATACGCAGTATTTT
>TRBV6-6|.|.|TRBJ1-2
CASSQGGQTF
TGTGCCAGCAGCCAAGGAGGACAGACCTTC
>TRBV19|.|.|TRBJ2-7
CASSAFSGGIASYEQYF
TGTGCCAGTAGTGCCTTTAGCGGCGGGATCGCCTCCTACGAGCAGTACTTC
>TRBV27|.|TRBD1|TRBJ1-4
CASSFTGQGATNEKLFF
TGTGCCAGCAGTTTCACGGGACAGGGAGCAACTAATGAAAAACTGTTTTTT
>TRBV11-2|.|TRBD1|TRBJ2-7
CASTPRDRAYEQYF
TGTGCCAGCACCCCTCGGGACAGGGCCTACGAGCAGTACTTC
>TRBV5-1|.|.|TRBJ2-3
CASSPPGLVATKIGSTDTQYF
TGCGCCAGCAGCCCTCCGGGTCTCGTAGCCACCAAGATAGGGAGCACAGATACGCAGTATTTT
>TRBV4-1|.|.|TRBJ2-5
CASSQDIARGPGETQYF
TGCGCCAGCAGCCAAGACATCGCTCGGGGGCCGGGGGAGACCCAGTACTTC
>TRBV2|.|.|TRBJ2-5
CASSEGLQETQYF
TGTGCCAGCAGTGAGGGGCTCCAAGAGACCCAGTACTTC
>TRBV19|few|.|TRBJ2-1
CASSGTNEQFF
TGTGCCAGTAGTGGGACCAATGAGCAGTTCTTC
>TRBV6-6|once|TRBD1|TRBJ1-2
CASVQGADYGYTF
TGTGCCAGCGTCCAGGGGGCGGACTATGGCTACACCTTC
>TRBV4-1|.|.|TRBJ2-5
CASSQEPRGEETQYF
TGCGCCAGCAGCCAAGAGCCTAGGGGTGAGGAGACCCAGTACTTC
>TRBV10-3|.|.|TRBJ1-1
CAIKAQGNTEAFF
TGTGCCATCAAGGCGCAGGGGAACACTGAAGCTTTCTTT
>TRBV11-2|.|TRBD1|TRBJ2-3
CASSFTGGPGADTQYF
TGTGCCAGCAGCTTCACAGGGGGCCCCGGCGCAGATACGCAGTATTTT
>TRBV24-1|.|.|TRBJ2-1
CATSGRLFSYNEQFF
TGTGCCACCAGTGGCCGACTATTCTCCTACAATGAGCAGTTCTTC
>TRBV12-3/TRBV12-4|.|.|TRBJ1-1
CASSLAQGFTEAFF
TGTGCCAGCAGTTTGGCACAGGGATTTACTGAAGCTTTCTTT
>TRBV11-1|.|.|TRBJ2-5
CASSPTDGLGETQYF
TGTGCCAGCAGTCCAACGGACGGACTGGGGGAGACCCAGTACTTC
>TRBV27|once|.|TRBJ1-5
CASSLTLFDQPQHF
TGTGCCAGCAGTTTAACCCTGTTCGATCAGCCCCAGCATTTT
>TRBV13|.|.|TRBJ2-7
CASSQAEDEQYF
TGTGCCAGCAGTCAAGCCGAGGACGAGCAGTACTTC
>TRBV11-2|few|TRBD2|TRBJ2-5
CASRGLAGVPYQETQYF
TGTGCCAGCAGGGGACTAGCGGGGGTACCGTACCAAGAGACCCAGTACTTC